These 23 T cell receptor beta chains were sequenced from one sample in a study of beta chain features in type 1 diabetes. The whole isolated RNA underwent reverse transcription, so sequencing captured expressed TCRB transcripts. Clones were read by immunoSEQ multiplex PCR, and TCRdb kept only the in-frame ones, dropping some. The sample has approximately 140,000 clones; 6.9% are singletons. Input material: central memory CD4+ T cells from blood. The receptors derive from a woman aged 25 to 39 in good health.

There are many counts of this clone. V usage is TRBV18 and J usage is TRBJ1-1, with TRBD1 identical over 8 bases. CDR1 and CDR2 (germline): KGHSH, LQKENI. The CDR3 spans 13 residues. J was trimmed by 3 bases and V by 6 bases; bases with no gene match: 3. The CDR3 here is CASSQDRDTEAFF. Written as DNA, the CDR3 is TGTGCCAGCTCTCAGGACAGGGACACTGAAGCTTTCTTT.

This clone appeared once. The rearrangement uses TRBV4-3 and TRBJ2-2; 10 positions agree with TRBD2. CDR3 length: 17 residues. With 4 bases clipped from V and 2 bases from J, the junction kept 7 bases outside the gene matches. The germline CDR1 and CDR2 sequences are LGHNA and YSLEER. The CDR3 DNA reads as TGCGCCAGCAGCCGCCTAGCGGGAGCTGTAAACACCGGGGAGCTGTTTTTT. This translates into CASSRLAGAVNTGELFF.

The rearrangement uses TRBV5-1 and TRBJ2-1; D may be TRBD1 (5 bases). The CDR3 spans 15 residues. Germline assignment: CDR1 SGHRS and CDR2 YFSETQ. Between the trimmed V and J ends, which lost 1 base and 5 bases, there was a span of 13 bases. For the CDR3, the DNA is TGCGCCAGCAGCTTGCGCCCGCAGGGAAACAATGAGCAGTTCTTC. Encoded protein: CASSLRPQGNNEQFF.

This clone was observed many times. V and J are TRBV7-3 and TRBJ2-1; D gene ambiguous. Trimming took off 0 bases at V and 5 bases at J, with 8 bases between the two ends. This CDR3 has 14 residues. Germline CDR1 SGHTA, CDR2 FQGTGA. The CDR3 nucleotides are TGTGCCAGCAGCTTAACACTGCTGAACAATGAGCAGTTCTTC. Translated: CASSLTLLNNEQFF.

The J gene is TRBJ2-3, the V gene TRBV6-4; TRBD2 aligns across 7 bases. The germline CDR1 and CDR2 sequences are MRHNA and SNTAGT. Trimming removed 7 bases from V and 8 bases from J; junction bases left unmatched: 18. CDR3 length: 16 residues. CDR3 amino acids: CASKGQLASGRGTQYF. In DNA form, the CDR3 reads TGTGCCAGCAAGGGCCAACTAGCGAGCGGTCGAGGTACGCAGTATTTT.

This chain joins TRBV7-2 and TRBJ2-4, with D perhaps TRBD1 (5 bases). The length of the CDR3 is 13 residues. V lost 2 bases and J 8 bases, leaving 10 bases between the germline ends. The germline gives CDR1 SGHTA, CDR2 FQGNSA. The CDR3 sequence: CASSLSREDIQYF. For the CDR3, the DNA is TGTGCCAGCAGCTTAAGCAGGGAAGACATTCAGTACTTC.

The chain joins TRBV5-1 to TRBJ2-4, with D possibly matching TRBD2 (6 bases). The germline V gene encodes CDR1 SGHRS and CDR2 YFSETQ. Trimming took off 3 bases at V and 0 bases at J, with 13 bases between the two ends. The CDR3 length is 16 residues. The CDR3 nucleotides read TGCGCCAGCAGCTCCGGTGGTAGCGGAGCCAAAAACATTCAGTACTTC. This translates into CASSSGGSGAKNIQYF.

The sample holds a few counts of this clone. V usage is TRBV13 and J usage is TRBJ2-3; 10 nucleotides agree with TRBD2. V was pared by 1 base and J by 0 bases, with 7 bases of the junction left unmatched. The CDR3 length is 18 residues. CDR1 is PRHDT and CDR2 is FYEKMQ in the germline V gene (reference sequence). CDR3 in amino acids: CASSLEASGRSSTDTQYF. The CDR3 DNA follows: TGTGCCAGCAGCTTAGAGGCTAGCGGGAGATCCAGCACAGATACGCAGTATTTT.

The chain has TRBV18 and TRBJ2-1; D gene ambiguous. V was cut by 2 bases and J by 0 bases, with 14 bases left in between. This CDR3 spans 17 amino acids. Germline V gives CDR1 KGHSH, CDR2 LQKENI. In DNA, the CDR3 is TGTGCCAGCTCACCAATCAGTTTATCTTACTCCTACAATGAGCAGTTCTTC. Translated: CASSPISLSYSYNEQFF. Full variable domain (outside the CDR3, taken from reference TRBV18 and TRBJ2-1): NAGVMQNPRHLVRRRGQEARLRCSPMKGHSHVYWYRQLPEEGLKFMVYLQKENIIDESGMPKERFSAEFPKEGPSILRIQQVVRGDSAAYFCASSPISLSYSYNEQFFGPGTRLTVL.

There are a few counts of this clone. The rearrangement joins TRBV18 to TRBJ2-2, with D unresolved. V lost 8 bases, J lost 0 bases, and 19 bases lay in between. Germline V gene lookup returns CDR1 KGHSH and CDR2 LQKENI. The CDR3 is 17 residues long. CDR3 sequence: CASRNATVTANTGELFF. DNA of the CDR3: TGTGCCAGCCGAAACGCTACGGTCACGGCGAACACCGGGGAGCTGTTTTTT. The full variable domain, its missing parts supplied by reference TRBV18 and TRBJ2-2, is NAGVMQNPRHLVRRRGQEARLRCSPMKGHSHVYWYRQLPEEGLKFMVYLQKENIIDESGMPKERFSAEFPKEGPSILRIQQVVRGDSAAYFCASRNATVTANTGELFFGEGSRLTVL.

As DNA, the CDR3 is TGTGCCTGGGGACAGGGCTCAGGCAATCAGCCCCAGCATTTT. Amino acid sequence: CAWGQGSGNQPQHF. V is TRBV30 and J is TRBJ1-5; 8 positions agree with TRBD1. J was trimmed by 2 bases and V by 5 bases; bases with no gene match: 5. CDR1 and CDR2 (germline): GTSNPN, SVGIG (reference sequence). This CDR3 contains 14 residues.

The chain employs TRBV4-2 and TRBJ2-3, with D hard to call. Trimming left V 4 bases short and J 4 bases short, with 9 bases between. This CDR3 spans 13 amino acids. The V gene's germline CDR1 is LGHNA and CDR2 YNFKEQ. DNA of the CDR3: TGTGCCAGCAGCCTAGTTAACGCAGATACGCAGTATTTT. It specifies CASSLVNADTQYF.

This clone was counted ten times or more. The chain employs TRBV7-2 and TRBJ2-7; D is possibly TRBD2 (6 bases). The CDR3 consists of 13 residues. Germline V CDR1 and CDR2: SGHTA, FQGNSA. V shed 5 bases and J shed 3 bases, with 11 bases lying between them. CDR3 loop: CASSKDYRYEQYF. The DNA for the CDR3 is TGTGCCAGCAGCAAGGACTACCGCTACGAGCAGTACTTC. The full variable domain, with the rest looked up from reference TRBV7-2 and TRBJ2-7, is GAGVSQSPSNKVTEKGKDVELRCDPISGHTALYWYRQSLGQGLEFLIYFQGNSAPDKSGLPSDRFSAERTGGSVSTLTIQRTQQEDSAVYLCASSKDYRYEQYFGPGTRLTVT.

V is TRBV7-2 and J is TRBJ2-7; 11 nucleotides align to TRBD2. V gave up 4 bases and J gave up 1 base; unmatched junction bases: 3. The CDR3 is 15 residues long. Per the germline V gene, CDR1 is SGHTA and CDR2 is FQGNSA. CDR3: CASSSVAGGSYEQYF. CDR3 nucleotides: TGTGCCAGCAGCTCAGTAGCGGGAGGGTCCTACGAGCAGTACTTC.

In its sample, this clone was seen many times. The chain recombines TRBV27 with TRBJ1-1; D uncertain. V gave up 2 bases and J gave up 5 bases, with 9 bases separating them. The germline V gene has CDR1 MNHEY and CDR2 SMNVEV (reference sequence). The CDR3 runs to 13 residues. CDR3 residues: CASSLKRETEAFF. CDR3 bases: TGTGCCAGCAGTTTAAAGAGGGAGACTGAAGCTTTCTTT.

Only a few counts were recorded for this clone. J is TRBJ1-3 and V is TRBV7-3; tentatively, D is TRBD1 (5 bases). V gave up 6 bases and J gave up 2 bases, with 8 bases separating them. Per the germline V gene, CDR1 is SGHTA and CDR2 is FQGTGA. The CDR3 extends over 13 amino acids. Here the CDR3 DNA reads TGTGCCAGCAGTCCAGGGACTGGAAACACCATATATTTT. Protein sequence: CASSPGTGNTIYF.

A few counts support this clone. This chain uses TRBV9 with TRBJ2-5, with D hard to call. The last part of the DNA fits TRBJ2-7 better; the J call may be wrong. The CDR3 loop spans 13 amino acids. Germline assignment: CDR1 SGDLS and CDR2 YYNGEE. This CDR3 reads CASSVHTTNEQYF. In DNA form, the CDR3 reads TGTGCCAGCAGCGTTCATACAACTAACGAGCAGTACTTC.

The rearrangement links TRBV18 to TRBJ1-1; TRBD1 matches at 7 bases. CDR3 length: 17 residues. V shed 5 bases and J 1 base; nucleotides not matched to a gene: 13. From germline, CDR1 is KGHSH and CDR2 LQKENI. CDR3 nucleotide sequence: TGTGCCAGCTCAGTGGTTATTTTGGACAGGCGGAACACTGAAGCTTTCTTT. It codes for CASSVVILDRRNTEAFF. Drawing the rest from reference TRBV18 and TRBJ1-1, the complete variable domain is NAGVMQNPRHLVRRRGQEARLRCSPMKGHSHVYWYRQLPEEGLKFMVYLQKENIIDESGMPKERFSAEFPKEGPSILRIQQVVRGDSAAYFCASSVVILDRRNTEAFFGQGTRLTVV.

The J gene is TRBJ2-1, the V gene TRBV27, with 8 positions matching TRBD1. CDR1 is MNHEY and CDR2 is SMNVEV in the germline V gene (reference sequence). The CDR3 has 16 residues. Losses at the gene ends were 1 base for V and 8 bases for J; bases not matched to a gene: 10. In DNA, the CDR3 is TGTGCCAGCAGTTTATTCCCGGACAGGGCTGTCGATGAGCAGTTCTTC. It is translated as CASSLFPDRAVDEQFF.

This clone was detected only a few times. V usage is TRBV5-1 and J usage is TRBJ2-2; 11 bases agree with TRBD2. Germline V gene data show CDR1 as SGHRS and CDR2 as YFSETQ. The V gene end was trimmed by 2 bases and the J gene end by 2 bases; junction bases not matched to a gene: 2. The CDR3 runs to 16 residues. CDR3 in DNA: TGCGCCAGCAGCTTACGACTAGCGGGAAACACCGGGGAGCTGTTTTTT. It specifies CASSLRLAGNTGELFF.

This clone has a count of ten or more. This rearrangement joins TRBV18 to TRBJ2-1, with D possibly TRBD1 on 6 matching bases. Germline CDR1 KGHSH, CDR2 LQKENI. CDR3 size: 12 residues. With 4 bases removed from V and 9 bases from J, the gap between germline ends came to 10 bases. The CDR3 here is CASSHRQAEQFF. The CDR3 bases are TGTGCCAGCTCACATCGACAGGCTGAGCAGTTCTTC. Using reference TRBV18 and TRBJ2-1 for the parts outside the CDR3, the full variable domain is NAGVMQNPRHLVRRRGQEARLRCSPMKGHSHVYWYRQLPEEGLKFMVYLQKENIIDESGMPKERFSAEFPKEGPSILRIQQVVRGDSAAYFCASSHRQAEQFFGPGTRLTVL.

This clone was counted ten times or more. This rearrangement joins TRBV6-6 to TRBJ1-4, with 10 bases identical to TRBD1. The CDR3 sequence is 16 residues long. Germline lookup yields CDR1 MNHNY and CDR2 SVGAGI (reference sequence). With V trimmed by 6 bases and J by 3 bases, 7 bases remained unmatched. The CDR3 protein is CASRPGQGMPNEKLFF. CDR3 nucleotides: TGTGCCAGCAGACCGGGACAGGGGATGCCTAATGAAAAACTGTTTTTT.

The V and J genes are TRBV7-2 and TRBJ2-4, with 7 bases that match TRBD1. Germline-derived CDR1 and CDR2 are SGHTA and FQGNSA. This CDR3 comprises 12 residues. J gave up 10 bases and V 5 bases, and 5 bases lay outside the gene matches. The CDR3 nucleotides are TGTGCCAGCAGCCCCGGACAGGCTATTCAGTACTTC. The encoded protein is CASSPGQAIQYF.